This TCR beta chain was found in a study of T cell clones after liver transplantation. Study as a whole: TCRbeta sequencing after a pre-transplant mixed lymphocyte reaction identified graft-donor-reactive clones, later tracked in post-transplant blood. Draws occurred before transplant, before withdrawal, and after complete or failed withdrawal. Study results and limitations: Donor-reactive sequences fell more than third party-reactive ones, suggesting partial deletion.

Assay: immunoSEQ multiplex PCR; the TCRdb copy retains only in-frame clones and omits some. The sample consists of tens of thousands of clones, approximately 70% of them appearing once. Germline trimming cut 4 bases from V and 2 bases from J; bases unmatched to any gene: 4. Germline CDR1 is SGHRS and CDR2 is YFSETQ. The CDR3 runs to 14 residues. Points on this clone: The antigen is not known.

Unstimulated PBMCs were sorted into CD3+CD4+ and CD3+CD8+ populations. The sequenced sample was CD4+ T cells from blood, obtained at the approximately 16-month timepoint. This TCR came from a human patient who received a liver transplant. Some T cells may have come from the graft donor. The chain couples TRBV5-1 to TRBJ1-1; TRBD1 agrees at 8 bases. This chain's CDR3 is CASSVDRDNTEAFF. Written as DNA, the CDR3 is TGCGCCAGCAGCGTGGACAGGGATAACACTGAAGCTTTCTTT.